The 23 T cell receptor beta chains below all came from one sample that was sequenced in a study of Tregs in tolerant kidney transplant recipients. Assay: immunoSEQ multiplex PCR; the TCRdb copy retains only in-frame clones and omits some. The sample records 50,000 to 65,000 clones, 70% to 90% being singletons. Recipients received nonmyeloablative bone marrow transplants from related graft donors, with transient mixed chimerism. Sequenced material: CD4+ T cells from blood (PBMCs), taken 6 months after the transplant. The source of these receptors is a human patient who received a combined kidney and bone marrow transplant. Among the T cells, some may be from the graft donor.

The chain employs TRBV2 and TRBJ1-1; the match to TRBD1 covers 7 bases. J lost 0 bases, V lost 5 bases, and 3 bases had no gene match. The CDR3 has 14 residues. From germline, CDR1 is SNHLY and CDR2 FYNNEI. CDR3 amino acids: CASSHRGLNTEAFF. CDR3 nucleotide sequence: TGTGCCAGCAGTCACAGGGGTCTGAACACTGAAGCTTTCTTT.

The chain couples TRBV5-1 to TRBJ1-6, with D tentatively TRBD1 (6 bases). The CDR3 is made up of 15 amino acids. The V gene lost 2 bases and the J gene lost 8 bases, with 14 bases spanning the gap. The germline V gene encodes CDR1 SGHRS and CDR2 YFSETQ. The CDR3 spells CASSFLTGIDSPLHF. The CDR3 DNA is TGCGCCAGCAGCTTTTTGACAGGAATAGATTCACCCCTCCACTTT.

This chain joins TRBV4-2 and TRBJ2-3, with 9 bases that match TRBD1. The V gene's germline CDR1 is LGHNA and CDR2 YNFKEQ. The CDR3 loop spans 17 amino acids. V was clipped by 0 bases and J by 7 bases; unmatched bases: 11. The CDR3 here is CASSQDFLRDRANTQYF. CDR3 in DNA: TGTGCCAGCAGCCAAGACTTCCTCCGGGACAGGGCCAATACGCAGTATTTT.

This clone has a single count. This chain connects TRBV7-2 to TRBJ2-5, with 10 bases matching TRBD1. The CDR3 consists of 16 residues. Germline CDR1 reads SGHTA; CDR2 reads FQGNSA. V trimming: 1 base; J trimming: 4 bases; junction bases outside the gene matches: 6. CDR3 DNA sequence: TGTGCCAGCAGCTTAGATGGGACAGGGGCCCCAGAGACCCAGTACTTC. Amino acids: CASSLDGTGAPETQYF. Drawing the rest from reference TRBV7-2 and TRBJ2-5, the complete variable domain is GAGVSQSPSNKVTEKGKDVELRCDPISGHTALYWYRQSLGQGLEFLIYFQGNSAPDKSGLPSDRFSAERTGGSVSTLTIQRTQQEDSAVYLCASSLDGTGAPETQYFGPGTRLLVL.

The rearrangement joins TRBV7-9 to TRBJ1-1; 9 bases fit TRBD1. CDR1 SEHNR and CDR2 FQNEAQ come from the germline V gene (reference sequence). CDR3 size: 15 residues. V trimming: 2 bases; J trimming: 2 bases; junction bases outside the gene matches: 3. This CDR3 reads CASSLTGQGNTEAFF. The CDR3 DNA reads as TGTGCCAGCAGCTTAACGGGACAGGGAAACACTGAAGCTTTCTTT.

This clone has only one observation. The chain uses TRBV9 and TRBJ2-7; 8 nucleotides line up with TRBD2. V shed 3 bases, J shed 3 bases, and the junction held 14 bases outside the gene matches. Per germline, CDR1 SGDLS and CDR2 YYNGEE. This CDR3 region has 17 residues. The CDR3 sequence: CASSAAGSGGAFYEQYF. DNA of the CDR3: TGTGCCAGCAGCGCAGCCGGTTCGGGGGGGGCCTTCTACGAGCAGTACTTC. Full variable domain (outside the CDR3, taken from reference TRBV9 and TRBJ2-7): DSGVTQTPKHLITATGQRVTLRCSPRSGDLSVYWYQQSLDQGLQFLIQYYNGEERAKGNILERFSAQQFPDLHSELNLSSLELGDSALYFCASSAAGSGGAFYEQYFGPGTRLTVT.

This rearrangement joins TRBV19 to TRBJ2-1, with TRBD2 matching 7 bases. The CDR3 loop spans 14 amino acids. Germline V gene lookup returns CDR1 LNHDA and CDR2 SQIVND (reference sequence). J gave up 5 bases and V 7 bases, and 8 bases lay outside the gene matches. The CDR3 loop reads CASKKAGADNEQFF. Written as DNA, the CDR3 is TGTGCCAGTAAAAAGGCGGGAGCAGACAATGAGCAGTTCTTC.

This rearrangement joins TRBV11-1 to TRBJ1-1, with D hard to call. CDR1 and CDR2 (germline): SGHAT, FQDESV (reference sequence). The CDR3 runs 13 residues. V shed 5 bases and J shed 0 bases, with 7 bases lying between them. The CDR3 spells CASSPSLNTEAFF. In DNA form, the CDR3 reads TGTGCCAGCAGCCCGAGCCTGAACACTGAAGCTTTCTTT.

The chain employs TRBV7-3 and TRBJ2-1, with 7 bases aligning to TRBD1. Unmatched junction bases numbered 8, after V lost 5 bases and J lost 4 bases. The germline CDR1 and CDR2 sequences are SGHTA and FQGTGA. The CDR3 totals 15 residues. In nucleotides, the CDR3 is TGTGCCAGCAGCCTCGGACAGGTCTATTACAATGAGCAGTTCTTC. This translates into CASSLGQVYYNEQFF.

This clone was seen once. CDR3 sequence: CASSLVSSGRGGYTF. The CDR3 coding sequence is TGTGCCAGCAGCTTAGTCTCATCAGGGAGGGGTGGCTACACCTTC. The genes are TRBV7-3 and TRBJ1-2; maybe TRBD1 (5 bases). This CDR3 spans 15 amino acids. Trimming shortened V by 2 bases and J by 7 bases, and 17 bases separated the two germline ends. In germline, CDR1 is SGHTA, CDR2 FQGTGA.

This clone appeared a few times. This chain links TRBV11-2 with TRBJ1-1; D uncertain. CDR3 length: 13 residues. Germline assignment: CDR1 SGHAT and CDR2 FQNNGV. Trimming took 3 bases from V and 6 from J, leaving 11 bases between them. CDR3 sequence: CASSFVSRAEAFF. As DNA, the CDR3 is TGTGCCAGCAGCTTTGTGTCGCGTGCTGAAGCTTTCTTT.

The V and J genes are TRBV11-2 and TRBJ2-7; the D is unclear. The CDR3 contains 15 residues. Trimming cost V 0 bases and J 2 bases, with 11 bases left between them. Germline-derived CDR1 and CDR2 are SGHAT and FQNNGV. In nucleotides, the CDR3 is TGTGCCAGCAGCTTAGATGGCTCATTTACCTACGAGCAGTACTTC. It encodes CASSLDGSFTYEQYF.

The rearrangement uses TRBV7-2 and TRBJ1-5; TRBD1 is a possible D gene (5 bases). The CDR3 length is 15 residues. V was pared by 5 bases and J by 14 bases, with 25 bases between. The germline gives CDR1 SGHTA, CDR2 FQGNSA. The CDR3 here is CASSPDGGGPQSKHF. The CDR3 DNA is TGTGCCAGCAGCCCCGACGGGGGGGGTCCTCAATCGAAGCATTTT.

This clone was counted once. This CDR3 is also generated by other DNA sequences in the sample. The V gene is TRBV28, the J gene TRBJ1-2; no clear D. Germline V CDR1 and CDR2: MDHEN, SYDVKM. The germline V and J ends were trimmed by 2 bases and 4 bases, with 14 bases remaining between them. The CDR3 sequence is 15 residues long. This chain's CDR3 is CASSLMRGIPYGYTF. Written as DNA, the CDR3 is TGTGCCAGCAGTTTAATGAGAGGGATTCCCTATGGCTACACCTTC.

The CDR3 here is CASSVYSRGYGYTF. CDR3 in DNA: TGTGCCAGCAGTGTATATAGCAGGGGTTATGGCTACACCTTC. The V and J genes are TRBV6-1 and TRBJ1-2; D may be TRBD1 (6 bases). The length of the CDR3 is 14 residues. CDR1 MNHNS and CDR2 SASEGT come from the germline V gene. V lost 4 bases and J 5 bases, leaving 14 bases between the germline ends.

The V and J genes are TRBV2 and TRBJ2-2, with 10 bases identical to TRBD1. Germline V lookup: CDR1 SNHLY, CDR2 FYNNEI. CDR3 length: 13 amino acids. The V and J ends lost 5 bases and 7 bases, in that order; junction bases with no gene match: 1. CDR3 amino acids: CASSRDRGGELFF. In nucleotides, the CDR3 is TGTGCCAGCAGTCGGGACAGGGGCGGGGAGCTGTTTTTT.

The V gene is TRBV11-2, the J gene TRBJ2-7; no reliable D call. The CDR3 runs to 13 residues. Trimming pared 5 bases from V and 0 bases from J, leaving 8 bases between. The germline gives CDR1 SGHAT, CDR2 FQNNGV. The CDR3 nucleotides read TGTGCCAGCAGCAGAGGCCCCTCCTACGAGCAGTACTTC. Translating gives CASSRGPSYEQYF.

This clone appeared a single time. The V gene is TRBV18, the J gene TRBJ2-1, with TRBD1 matching over 10 bases. Trimming took 4 bases from V and 4 from J; bases not matched to a gene: 4. The germline V gene has CDR1 KGHSH and CDR2 LQKENI. This CDR3 spans 15 amino acids. The CDR3 sequence: CASSRQGAGYNEQFF. The CDR3 DNA reads as TGTGCCAGCTCACGACAGGGGGCAGGGTACAATGAGCAGTTCTTC.

The chain employs TRBV5-4 and TRBJ2-3; 13 bases match TRBD2. There are 18 residues in the CDR3. Germline trimming cut 3 bases from V and 0 bases from J; bases unmatched to any gene: 7. The V gene's germline CDR1 is SGHNT and CDR2 YYREEE (reference sequence). CDR3 in DNA: TGTGCCAGCAGCTCGGGACTAGCGGGATGGGATAGCACAGATACGCAGTATTTT. Its protein is CASSSGLAGWDSTDTQYF.

The chain recombines TRBV11-2 with TRBJ2-7, with 11 nucleotides matching TRBD2. The CDR3 has 16 amino acids. V dropped 1 base and J dropped 7; count of bases not matched to a gene: 9. Germline values: CDR1 SGHAT, CDR2 FQNNGV. The DNA of the CDR3 is TGTGCCAGCAGCTTAGGAGGGAAACTAGCGGGAGTTGAGCAGTACTTC. Amino acids: CASSLGGKLAGVEQYF. Filled out from reference TRBV11-2 and TRBJ2-7, the complete variable domain reads EAGVAQSPRYKIIEKRQSVAFWCNPISGHATLYWYQQILGQGPKLLIQFQNNGVVDDSQLPKDRFSAERLKGVDSTLKIQPAKLEDSAVYLCASSLGGKLAGVEQYFGPGTRLTVT.

The rearrangement links TRBV18 to TRBJ1-2; 8 positions match TRBD1. The CDR3 loop spans 14 amino acids. Germline V gives CDR1 KGHSH, CDR2 LQKENI. V shed 3 bases, J shed 4 bases, and the junction held 4 bases outside the gene matches. This CDR3 reads CASSPGQDFYGYTF. The CDR3, as DNA: TGTGCCAGCTCACCGGGACAGGACTTCTATGGCTACACCTTC.

The rearrangement links TRBV5-1 to TRBJ1-2; the D gene is possibly TRBD1 (6 bases). The germline CDR1 and CDR2 sequences are SGHRS and YFSETQ. The CDR3 runs to 11 residues. Trimming shortened V by 3 bases and J by 10 bases, and 10 bases separated the two germline ends. In nucleotides, the CDR3 is TGCGCCAGCAGCTCTCAGGGACACTACACCTTC. Encoded protein: CASSSQGHYTF.

This clone has only one observation. The V gene is TRBV7-2, the J gene TRBJ1-5; tentatively, D is TRBD1 (6 bases). The V end was cut by 8 bases, the J end by 5 bases, with 13 bases between. The CDR3 sequence is 13 residues long. Per the germline V gene, CDR1 is SGHTA and CDR2 is FQGNSA. DNA of the CDR3: TGTGCCAGCGGTTTCAGGGGCCATCAGCCCCAGCATTTT. Its translation: CASGFRGHQPQHF.